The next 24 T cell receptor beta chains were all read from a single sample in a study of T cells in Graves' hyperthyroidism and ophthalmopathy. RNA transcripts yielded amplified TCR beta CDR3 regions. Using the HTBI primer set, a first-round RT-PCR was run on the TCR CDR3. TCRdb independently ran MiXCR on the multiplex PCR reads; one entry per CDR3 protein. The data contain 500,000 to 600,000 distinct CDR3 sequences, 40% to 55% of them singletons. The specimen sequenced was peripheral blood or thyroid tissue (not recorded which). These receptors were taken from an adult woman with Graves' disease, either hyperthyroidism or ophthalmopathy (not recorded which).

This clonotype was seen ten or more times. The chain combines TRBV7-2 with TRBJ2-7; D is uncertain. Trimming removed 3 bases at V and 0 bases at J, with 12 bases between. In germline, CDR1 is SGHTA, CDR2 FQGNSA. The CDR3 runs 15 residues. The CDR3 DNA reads TGTGCCAGCAGCTTCGCTTGGAGCACCTCCTACGAGCAGTACTTC. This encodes CASSFAWSTSYEQYF. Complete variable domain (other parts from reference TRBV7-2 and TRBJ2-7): GAGVSQSPSNKVTEKGKDVELRCDPISGHTALYWYRQSLGQGLEFLIYFQGNSAPDKSGLPSDRFSAERTGGSVSTLTIQRTQQEDSAVYLCASSFAWSTSYEQYFGPGTRLTVT.

The CDR3 region has the DNA TGTGCCAGCAGCTTAAGGGGCAGCGAAGAGACCCAGTACTTC. This codes for CASSLRGSEETQYF. The chain employs TRBV7-9 and TRBJ2-5, with D perhaps matching TRBD1 (5 bases). V was shortened by 2 bases and J by 3 bases, with 10 bases between the two germline ends. Germline assignment: CDR1 SEHNR and CDR2 FQNEAQ (reference sequence). The length of the CDR3 is 14 residues.

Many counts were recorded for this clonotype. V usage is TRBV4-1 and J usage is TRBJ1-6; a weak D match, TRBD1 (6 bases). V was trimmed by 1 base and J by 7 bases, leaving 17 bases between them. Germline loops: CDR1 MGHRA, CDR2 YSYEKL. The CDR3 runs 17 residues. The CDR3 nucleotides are TGCGCCAGCAGCCAAGTGGAGGGGGGACTGAGCAATTCACCCCTCCACTTT. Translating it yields CASSQVEGGLSNSPLHF.

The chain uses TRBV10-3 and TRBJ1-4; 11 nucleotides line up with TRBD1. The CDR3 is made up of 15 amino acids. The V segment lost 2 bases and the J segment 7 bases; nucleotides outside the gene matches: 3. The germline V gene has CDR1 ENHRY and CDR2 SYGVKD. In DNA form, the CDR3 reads TGTGCCATCAGTGAGCCCGGACAGGGGGCTGAAAAACTGTTTTTT. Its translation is CAISEPGQGAEKLFF.

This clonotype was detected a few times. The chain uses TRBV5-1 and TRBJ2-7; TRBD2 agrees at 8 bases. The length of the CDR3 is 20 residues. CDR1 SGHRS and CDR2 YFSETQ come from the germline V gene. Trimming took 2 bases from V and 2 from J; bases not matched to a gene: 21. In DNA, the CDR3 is TGCGCCAGCAGCTTCTGGGATCCGAAAACTAAGGGGACTAGGCCCTACGAGCAGTACTTC. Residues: CASSFWDPKTKGTRPYEQYF.

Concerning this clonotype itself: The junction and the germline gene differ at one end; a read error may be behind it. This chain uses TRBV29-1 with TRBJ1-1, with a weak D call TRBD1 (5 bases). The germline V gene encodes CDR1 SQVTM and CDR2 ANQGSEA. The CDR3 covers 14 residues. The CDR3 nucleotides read TGCAGCGTTGAAGGTGGGGCAGGGAACACTGAATCTTTCTTT. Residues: CSVEGGAGNTESFF.

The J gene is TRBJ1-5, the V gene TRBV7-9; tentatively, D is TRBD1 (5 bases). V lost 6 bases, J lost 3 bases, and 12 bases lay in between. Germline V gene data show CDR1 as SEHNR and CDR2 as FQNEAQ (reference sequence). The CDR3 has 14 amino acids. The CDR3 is CASRSGTVNQPQHF. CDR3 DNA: TGTGCCAGCAGATCCGGGACCGTCAATCAGCCCCAGCATTTT.

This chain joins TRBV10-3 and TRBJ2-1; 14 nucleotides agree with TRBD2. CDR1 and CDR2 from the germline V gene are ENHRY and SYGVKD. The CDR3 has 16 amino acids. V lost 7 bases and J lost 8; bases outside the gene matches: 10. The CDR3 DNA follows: TGTGCCATCAAGGGACTATCGACTAGCGGGAGGGATGAGCAGTTCTTC. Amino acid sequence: CAIKGLSTSGRDEQFF.

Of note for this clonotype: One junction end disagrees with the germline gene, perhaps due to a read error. CDR3 in amino acids: CSARLQQARHTEASF. The CDR3 nucleotides are TGCAGTGCTAGATTGCAGCAAGCCCGTCACACTGAAGCTTCCTTT. The chain couples TRBV20-1 to TRBJ1-1; D is unresolved. This CDR3 is built from 15 residues. Germline V gene sequence: CDR1 DFQATT, CDR2 SNEGSKA (reference sequence).

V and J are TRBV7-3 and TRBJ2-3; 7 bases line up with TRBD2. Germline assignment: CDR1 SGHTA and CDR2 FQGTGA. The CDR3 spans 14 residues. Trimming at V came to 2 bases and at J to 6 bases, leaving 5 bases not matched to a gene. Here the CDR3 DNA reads TGTGCCAGCAGCTTAGCGGGAGCGGGGGATACGCAGTATTTT. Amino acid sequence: CASSLAGAGDTQYF.

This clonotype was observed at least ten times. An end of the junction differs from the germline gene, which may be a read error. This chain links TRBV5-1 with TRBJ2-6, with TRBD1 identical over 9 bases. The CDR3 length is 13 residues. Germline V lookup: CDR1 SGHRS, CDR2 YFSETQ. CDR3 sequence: CASSSSRDRVPAF. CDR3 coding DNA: TGCGCCAGCAGCAGTTCCCGGGACAGGGTTCCGGCTTTC.

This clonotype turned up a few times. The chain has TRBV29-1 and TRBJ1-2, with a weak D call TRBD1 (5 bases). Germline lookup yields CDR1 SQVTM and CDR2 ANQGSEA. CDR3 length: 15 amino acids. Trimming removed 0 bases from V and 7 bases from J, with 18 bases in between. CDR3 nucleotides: TGCAGCGTTGAAGATCCTCAGGGTGGTTGGACTGGCTACACCTTC. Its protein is CSVEDPQGGWTGYTF.

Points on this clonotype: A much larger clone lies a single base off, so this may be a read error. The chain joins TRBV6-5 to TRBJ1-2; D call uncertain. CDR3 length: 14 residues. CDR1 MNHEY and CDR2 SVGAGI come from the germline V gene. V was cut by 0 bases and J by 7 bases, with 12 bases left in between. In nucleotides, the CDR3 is TGTGCCAGCAGTTACTCGGGATGGGAGGTTGGCTACACCTTC. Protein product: CASSYSGWEVGYTF.

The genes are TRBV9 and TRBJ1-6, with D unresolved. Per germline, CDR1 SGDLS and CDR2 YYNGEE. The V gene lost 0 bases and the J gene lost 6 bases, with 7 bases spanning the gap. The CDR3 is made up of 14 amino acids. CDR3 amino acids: CASSVGAANSPLHF. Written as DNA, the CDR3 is TGTGCCAGCAGCGTAGGGGCGGCTAATTCACCCCTCCACTTT. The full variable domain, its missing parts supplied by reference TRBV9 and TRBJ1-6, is DSGVTQTPKHLITATGQRVTLRCSPRSGDLSVYWYQQSLDQGLQFLIQYYNGEERAKGNILERFSAQQFPDLHSELNLSSLELGDSALYFCASSVGAANSPLHFGNGTRLTVT.

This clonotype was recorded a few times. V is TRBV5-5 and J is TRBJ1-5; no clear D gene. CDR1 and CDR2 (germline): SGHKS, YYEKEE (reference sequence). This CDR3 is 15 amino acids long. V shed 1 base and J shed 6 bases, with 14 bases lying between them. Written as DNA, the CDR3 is TGTGCCAGCAGCTTGTACGGAGAAGCGGTTCAGCCCCAGCATTTT. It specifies CASSLYGEAVQPQHF.

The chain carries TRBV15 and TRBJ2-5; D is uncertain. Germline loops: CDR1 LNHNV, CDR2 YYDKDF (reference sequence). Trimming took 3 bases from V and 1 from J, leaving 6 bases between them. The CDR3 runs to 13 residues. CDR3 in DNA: TGTGCCACCAGCAGCTTGTTCCAAGAGACCCAGTACTTC. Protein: CATSSLFQETQYF.

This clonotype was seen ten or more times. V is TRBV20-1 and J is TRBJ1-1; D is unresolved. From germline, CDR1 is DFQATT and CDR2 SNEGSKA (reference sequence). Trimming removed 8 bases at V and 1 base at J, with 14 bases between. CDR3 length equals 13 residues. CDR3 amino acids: CSPKRGRNTEAFF. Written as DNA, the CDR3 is TGCAGTCCGAAAAGAGGGAGGAACACTGAAGCTTTCTTT.

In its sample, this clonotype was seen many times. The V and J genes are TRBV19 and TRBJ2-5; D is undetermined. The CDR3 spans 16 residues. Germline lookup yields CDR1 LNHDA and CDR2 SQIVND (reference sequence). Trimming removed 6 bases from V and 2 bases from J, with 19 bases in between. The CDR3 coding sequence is TGTGCCAGTAGCGCATCCCCGCCATCTTATCAAGAGACCCAGTACTTC. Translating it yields CASSASPPSYQETQYF.

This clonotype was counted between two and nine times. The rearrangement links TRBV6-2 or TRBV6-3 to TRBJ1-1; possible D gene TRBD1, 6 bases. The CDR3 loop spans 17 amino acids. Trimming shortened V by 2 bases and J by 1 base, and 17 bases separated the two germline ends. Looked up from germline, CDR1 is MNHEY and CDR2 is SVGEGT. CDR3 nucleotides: TGTGCCAGCAGTTACGGCTTTTTTGGACAGACGAACACTGAAGCTTTCTTT. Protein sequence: CASSYGFFGQTNTEAFF.

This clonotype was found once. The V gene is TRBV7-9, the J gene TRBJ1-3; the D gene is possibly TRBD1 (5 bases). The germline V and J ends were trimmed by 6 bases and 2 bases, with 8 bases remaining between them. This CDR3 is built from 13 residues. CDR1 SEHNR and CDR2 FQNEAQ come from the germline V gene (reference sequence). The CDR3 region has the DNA TGTGCCAGCAGTGAAGGGGCTGGAAACACCATATATTTT. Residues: CASSEGAGNTIYF.

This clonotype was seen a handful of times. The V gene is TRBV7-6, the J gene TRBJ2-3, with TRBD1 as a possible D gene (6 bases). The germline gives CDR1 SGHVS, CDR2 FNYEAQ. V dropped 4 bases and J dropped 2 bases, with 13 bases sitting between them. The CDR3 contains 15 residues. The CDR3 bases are TGTGCCAGCAGCTCCCCAGGGGCTGCCACAGATACGCAGTATTTT. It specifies CASSSPGAATDTQYF.

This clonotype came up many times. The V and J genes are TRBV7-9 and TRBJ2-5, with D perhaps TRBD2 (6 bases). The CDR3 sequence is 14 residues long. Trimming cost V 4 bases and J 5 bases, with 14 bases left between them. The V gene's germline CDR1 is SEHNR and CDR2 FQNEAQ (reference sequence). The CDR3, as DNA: TGTGCCAGCAGCTCCTGGGGGGATCATGAGACCCAGTACTTC. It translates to CASSSWGDHETQYF. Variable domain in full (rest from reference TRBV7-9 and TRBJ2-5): DTGVSQNPRHKITKRGQNVTFRCDPISEHNRLYWYRQTLGQGPEFLTYFQNEAQLEKSRLLSDRFSAERPKGSFSTLEIQRTEQGDSAMYLCASSSWGDHETQYFGPGTRLLVL.

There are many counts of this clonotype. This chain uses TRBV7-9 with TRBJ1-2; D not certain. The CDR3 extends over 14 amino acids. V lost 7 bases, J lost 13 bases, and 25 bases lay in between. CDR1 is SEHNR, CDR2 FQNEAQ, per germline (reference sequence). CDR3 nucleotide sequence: TGTGCCAGCACGCGGAGCGGGTATATGTCCTGGGCCACCTTC. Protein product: CASTRSGYMSWATF.

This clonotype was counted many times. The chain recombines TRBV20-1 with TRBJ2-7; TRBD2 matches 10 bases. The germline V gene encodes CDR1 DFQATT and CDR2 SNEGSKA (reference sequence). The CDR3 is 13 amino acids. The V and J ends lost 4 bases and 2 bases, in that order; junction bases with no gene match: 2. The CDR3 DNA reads TGCAGTGCTAAGCTAGCGGGAGCCTACGAGCAGTACTTC. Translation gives CSAKLAGAYEQYF.